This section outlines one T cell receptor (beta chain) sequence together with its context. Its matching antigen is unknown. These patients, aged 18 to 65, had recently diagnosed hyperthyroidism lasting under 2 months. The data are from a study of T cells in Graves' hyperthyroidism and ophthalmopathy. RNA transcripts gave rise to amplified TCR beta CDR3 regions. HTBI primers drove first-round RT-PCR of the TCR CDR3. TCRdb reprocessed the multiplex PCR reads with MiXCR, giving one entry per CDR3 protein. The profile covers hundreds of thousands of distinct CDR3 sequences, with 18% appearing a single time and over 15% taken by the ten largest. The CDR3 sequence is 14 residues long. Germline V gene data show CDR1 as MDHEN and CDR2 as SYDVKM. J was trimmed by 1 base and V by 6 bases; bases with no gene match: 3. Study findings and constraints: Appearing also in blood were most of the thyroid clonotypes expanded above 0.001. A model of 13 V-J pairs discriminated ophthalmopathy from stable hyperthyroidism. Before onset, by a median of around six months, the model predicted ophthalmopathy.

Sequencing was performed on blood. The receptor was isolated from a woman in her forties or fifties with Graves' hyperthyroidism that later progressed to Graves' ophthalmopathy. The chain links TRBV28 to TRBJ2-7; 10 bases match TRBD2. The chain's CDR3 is CASSERGGSYEQYF. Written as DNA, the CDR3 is TGTGCCAGCAGCGAGCGGGGGGGTTCCTACGAGCAGTACTTC.